This TCR beta chain is from a study of metastatic and nonmetastatic thyroid tumors. In the study overall: Repertoire data that came from the blood and tumor or nodule tissue of malignant and benign thyroid patients were compared. Study results and caveats: Patients with malignant thyroid tumors reportedly had significantly higher TCR beta diversity than those with benign nodules, in blood and tumor.

As originally analysed: Across clinicopathological groups, CDR3 differences served as the basis for building a distant-metastasis classifier for papillary thyroid cancer. TCRdb redid the clone calls on the PCR reads using MiXCR. The V and J calls come from TCRdb's annotation, not from the publication. Here the sample spans roughly 38,000 clones, 9.5% to 13% being singletons. This clone was recorded many times. Antigen unknown. Among the patients, none had received any treatment before thyroid surgery. Germline trimming cut 6 bases from V and 4 bases from J; bases unmatched to any gene: 10. There are 15 residues in the CDR3. The V gene's germline CDR1 is MNHNS and CDR2 SASEGT.

The sequencing input was blood. The source is a male donor with papillary thyroid cancer or a benign thyroid nodule (not recorded which). Some clones in this sample may be carry-over from other donors' samples. The chain carries TRBV6-1 and TRBJ2-5; 8 positions match TRBD1. Here the CDR3 reads CASSLTGGGVETQYF. DNA for the CDR3: TGTGCCAGCAGCCTTACAGGGGGAGGAGTAGAGACCCAGTACTTC.